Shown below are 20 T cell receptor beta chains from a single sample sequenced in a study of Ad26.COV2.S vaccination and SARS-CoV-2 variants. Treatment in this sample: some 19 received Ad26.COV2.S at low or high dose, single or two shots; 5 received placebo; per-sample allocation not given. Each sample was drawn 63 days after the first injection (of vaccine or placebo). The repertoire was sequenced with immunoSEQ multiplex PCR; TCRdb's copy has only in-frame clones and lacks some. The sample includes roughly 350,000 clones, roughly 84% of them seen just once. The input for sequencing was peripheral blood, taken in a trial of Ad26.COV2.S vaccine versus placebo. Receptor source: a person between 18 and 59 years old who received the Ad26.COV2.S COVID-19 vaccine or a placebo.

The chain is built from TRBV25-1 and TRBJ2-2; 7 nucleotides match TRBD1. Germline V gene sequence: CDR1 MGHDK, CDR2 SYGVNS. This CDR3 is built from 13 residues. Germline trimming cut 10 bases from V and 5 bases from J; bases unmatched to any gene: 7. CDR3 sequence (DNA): TGTGCCACCACGACAGGGAGTACCGGGGAGCTGTTTTTT. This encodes CATTTGSTGELFF. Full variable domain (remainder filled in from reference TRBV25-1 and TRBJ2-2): EADIYQTPRYLVIGTGKKITLECSQTMGHDKMYWYQQDPGMELHLIHYSYGVNSTEKGDLSSESTVSRIRTEHFPLTLESARPSHTSQYLCATTTGSTGELFFGEGSRLTVL.

In DNA, the CDR3 is TGTGCCAGCAGTATCTCCGGGACAGACTACGAGCAGTACTTC. It encodes CASSISGTDYEQYF. The chain joins TRBV6-5 to TRBJ2-7, with TRBD1 identical over 7 bases. This CDR3 has 14 residues. The junction had 7 bases not matched to a gene; V was cut back by 5 bases and J by 3 bases. Germline V gene data show CDR1 as MNHEY and CDR2 as SVGAGI.

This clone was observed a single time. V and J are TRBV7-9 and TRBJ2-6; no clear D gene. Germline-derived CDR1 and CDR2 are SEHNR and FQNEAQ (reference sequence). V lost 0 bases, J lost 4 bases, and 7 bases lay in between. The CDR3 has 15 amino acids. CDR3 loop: CASSLAGRGANVLTF. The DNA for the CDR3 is TGTGCCAGCAGCTTAGCCGGGCGGGGGGCCAACGTCCTGACTTTC.

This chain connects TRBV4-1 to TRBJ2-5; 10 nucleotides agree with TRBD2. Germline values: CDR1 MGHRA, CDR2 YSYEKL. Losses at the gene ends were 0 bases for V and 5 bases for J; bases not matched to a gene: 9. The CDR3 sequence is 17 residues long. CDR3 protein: CASSQDQSGGALETQYF. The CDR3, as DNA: TGCGCCAGCAGCCAAGATCAGAGCGGGGGGGCCTTGGAGACCCAGTACTTC.

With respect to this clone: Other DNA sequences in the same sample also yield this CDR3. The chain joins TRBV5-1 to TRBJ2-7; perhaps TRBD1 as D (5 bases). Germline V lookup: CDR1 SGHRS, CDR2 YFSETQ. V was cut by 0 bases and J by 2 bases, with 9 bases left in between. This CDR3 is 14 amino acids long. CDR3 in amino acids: CASSLGGRAYEQYF. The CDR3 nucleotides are TGCGCCAGCAGCTTGGGGGGCAGGGCCTACGAGCAGTACTTC.

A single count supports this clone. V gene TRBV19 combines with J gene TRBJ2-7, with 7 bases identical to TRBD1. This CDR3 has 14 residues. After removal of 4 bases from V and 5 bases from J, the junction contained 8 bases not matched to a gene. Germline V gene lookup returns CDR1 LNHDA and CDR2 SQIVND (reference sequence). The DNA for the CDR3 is TGTGCCAGTAGTACCCGAAGGACAGGACACGAGCAGTACTTC. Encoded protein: CASSTRRTGHEQYF.

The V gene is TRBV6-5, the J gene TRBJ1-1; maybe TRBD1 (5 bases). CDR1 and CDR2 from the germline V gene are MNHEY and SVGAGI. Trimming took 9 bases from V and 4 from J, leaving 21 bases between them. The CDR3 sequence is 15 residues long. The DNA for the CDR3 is TGTGCCAGTGACCCGGGACTCTCTCTCCTCACTGAAGCTTTCTTT. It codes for CASDPGLSLLTEAFF.

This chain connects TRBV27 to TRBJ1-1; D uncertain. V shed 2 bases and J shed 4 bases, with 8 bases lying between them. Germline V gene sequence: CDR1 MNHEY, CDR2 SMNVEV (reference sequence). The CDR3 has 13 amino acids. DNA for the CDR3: TGTGCCAGCAGTTTAAGGGTGGTCACTGAAGCTTTCTTT. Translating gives CASSLRVVTEAFF.

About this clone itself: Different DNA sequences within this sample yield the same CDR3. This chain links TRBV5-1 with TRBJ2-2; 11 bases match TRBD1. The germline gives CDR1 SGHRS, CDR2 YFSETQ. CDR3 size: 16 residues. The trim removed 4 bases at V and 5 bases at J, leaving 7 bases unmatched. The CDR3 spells CASSLSGTGGTGELFF. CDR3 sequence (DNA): TGCGCCAGCAGCCTGTCCGGGACAGGGGGTACCGGGGAGCTGTTTTTT. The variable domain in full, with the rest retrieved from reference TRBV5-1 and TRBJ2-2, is KAGVTQTPRYLIKTRGQQVTLSCSPISGHRSVSWYQQTPGQGLQFLFEYFSETQRNKGNFPGRFSGRQFSNSRSEMNVSTLELGDSALYLCASSLSGTGGTGELFFGEGSRLTVL.

The CDR3 DNA follows: TGTGCCAGCAGGCCCCGGCCGGGGACAGGCCAAGAGACCCAGTACTTC. Translated, it gives CASRPRPGTGQETQYF. This sequence joins TRBV2 and TRBJ2-5; TRBD1 aligns across 8 bases. J lost 1 base, V lost 6 bases, and 10 bases had no gene match. CDR1 and CDR2 (germline): SNHLY, FYNNEI. The CDR3 totals 16 residues.

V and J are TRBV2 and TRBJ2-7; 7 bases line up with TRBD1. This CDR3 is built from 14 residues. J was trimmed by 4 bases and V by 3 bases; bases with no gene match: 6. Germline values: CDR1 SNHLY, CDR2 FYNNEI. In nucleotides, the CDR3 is TGTGCCAGCAGTGATTCCGGGACAGCATACGAGCAGTACTTC. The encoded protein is CASSDSGTAYEQYF. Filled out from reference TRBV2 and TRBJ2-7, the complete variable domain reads EPEVTQTPSHQVTQMGQEVILRCVPISNHLYFYWYRQILGQKVEFLVSFYNNEISEKSEIFDDQFSVERPDGSNFTLKIRSTKLEDSAMYFCASSDSGTAYEQYFGPGTRLTVT.

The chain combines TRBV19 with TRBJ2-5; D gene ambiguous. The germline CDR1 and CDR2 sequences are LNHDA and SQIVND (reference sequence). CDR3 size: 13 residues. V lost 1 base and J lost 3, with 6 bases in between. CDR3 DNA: TGTGCCAGTAGTATAGGGGCTAAAGAGACCCAGTACTTC. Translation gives CASSIGAKETQYF.

The CDR3 DNA sequence: TGTGCCAGCAGTACGACAGGGCACGAGCAGTACTTC. Translating gives CASSTTGHEQYF. The rearrangement joins TRBV7-8 to TRBJ2-7, with 7 bases identical to TRBD1. Per the germline V gene, CDR1 is SGHVS and CDR2 is FQNEAQ. Losses at the gene ends were 6 bases for V and 5 bases for J; bases not matched to a gene: 4. CDR3 size: 12 residues.

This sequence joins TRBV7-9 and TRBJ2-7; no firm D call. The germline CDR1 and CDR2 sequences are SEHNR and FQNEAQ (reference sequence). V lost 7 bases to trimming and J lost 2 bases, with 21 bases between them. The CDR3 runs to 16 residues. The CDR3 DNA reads TGTGCCAGCACCCCACCAAACTCCGGCCCCACCTACGAGCAGTACTTC. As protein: CASTPPNSGPTYEQYF. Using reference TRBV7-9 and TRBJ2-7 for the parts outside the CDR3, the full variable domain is DTGVSQNPRHKITKRGQNVTFRCDPISEHNRLYWYRQTLGQGPEFLTYFQNEAQLEKSRLLSDRFSAERPKGSFSTLEIQRTEQGDSAMYLCASTPPNSGPTYEQYFGPGTRLTVT.

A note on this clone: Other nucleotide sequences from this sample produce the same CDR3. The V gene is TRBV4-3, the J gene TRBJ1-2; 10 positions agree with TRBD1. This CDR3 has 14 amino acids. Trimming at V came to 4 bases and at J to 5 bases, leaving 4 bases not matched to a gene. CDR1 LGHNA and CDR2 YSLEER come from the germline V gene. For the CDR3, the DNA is TGCGCCAGCAGCCCGACAGGGGGCGGATATGGCTACACCTTC. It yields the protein CASSPTGGGYGYTF.

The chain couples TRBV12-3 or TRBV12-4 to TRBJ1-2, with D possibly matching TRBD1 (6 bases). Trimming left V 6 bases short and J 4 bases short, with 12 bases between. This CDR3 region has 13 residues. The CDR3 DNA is TGTGCCAGCAGCCGTGGACAGATCTATGGCTACACCTTC. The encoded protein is CASSRGQIYGYTF.

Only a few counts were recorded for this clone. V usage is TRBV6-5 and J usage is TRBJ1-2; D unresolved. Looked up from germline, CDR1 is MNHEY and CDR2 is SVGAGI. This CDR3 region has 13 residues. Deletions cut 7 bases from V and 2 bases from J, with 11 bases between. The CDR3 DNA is TGTGCCAGCACCTTGGGCAGAAACTATGGCTACACCTTC. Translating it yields CASTLGRNYGYTF.

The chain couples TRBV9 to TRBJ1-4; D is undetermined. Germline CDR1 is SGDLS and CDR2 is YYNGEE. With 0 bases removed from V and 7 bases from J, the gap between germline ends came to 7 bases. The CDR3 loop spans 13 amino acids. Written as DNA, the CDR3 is TGTGCCAGCAGCGTAGAGGGCGGTGAAAAACTGTTTTTT. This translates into CASSVEGGEKLFF.

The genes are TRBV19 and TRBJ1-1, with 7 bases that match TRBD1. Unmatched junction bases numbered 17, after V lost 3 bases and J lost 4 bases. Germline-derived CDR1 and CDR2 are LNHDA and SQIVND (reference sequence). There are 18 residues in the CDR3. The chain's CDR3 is CASSIRFGGGAPVTEAFF. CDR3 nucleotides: TGTGCCAGTAGTATCCGATTTGGAGGGGGCGCCCCCGTCACTGAAGCTTTCTTT.

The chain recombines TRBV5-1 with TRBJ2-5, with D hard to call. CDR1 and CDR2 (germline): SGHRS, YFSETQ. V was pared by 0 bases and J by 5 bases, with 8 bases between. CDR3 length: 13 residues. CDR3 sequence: CASSLDPSETQYF. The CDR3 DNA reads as TGCGCCAGCAGCTTGGATCCATCGGAGACCCAGTACTTC.